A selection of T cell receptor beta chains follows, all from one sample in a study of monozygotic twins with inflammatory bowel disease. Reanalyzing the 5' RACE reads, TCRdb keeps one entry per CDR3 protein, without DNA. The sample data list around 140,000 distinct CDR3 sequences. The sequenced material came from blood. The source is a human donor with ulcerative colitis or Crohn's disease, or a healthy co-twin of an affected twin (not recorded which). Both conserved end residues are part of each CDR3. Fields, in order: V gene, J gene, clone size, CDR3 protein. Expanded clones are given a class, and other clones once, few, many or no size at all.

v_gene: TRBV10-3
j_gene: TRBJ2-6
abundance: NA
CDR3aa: CAIRGDSGANVLTF

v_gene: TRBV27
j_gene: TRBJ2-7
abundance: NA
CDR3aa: CASSRLETYEQYF

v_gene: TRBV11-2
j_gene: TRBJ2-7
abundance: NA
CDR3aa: CASSFGLAGGYEQYF

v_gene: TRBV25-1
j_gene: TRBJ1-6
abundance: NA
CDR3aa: CASRADSYNSPLHF

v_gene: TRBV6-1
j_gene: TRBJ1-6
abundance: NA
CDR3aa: CASTLWTGRNSPLHF

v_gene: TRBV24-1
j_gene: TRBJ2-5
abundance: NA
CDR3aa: CATSDLETQYF

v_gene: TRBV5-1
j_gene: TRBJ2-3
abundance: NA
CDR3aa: CASRRDRGQDTQYF

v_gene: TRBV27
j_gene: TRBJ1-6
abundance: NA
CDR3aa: CASSLSDGSSLHF

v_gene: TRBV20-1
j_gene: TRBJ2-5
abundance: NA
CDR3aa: CSAWGGVETQYF

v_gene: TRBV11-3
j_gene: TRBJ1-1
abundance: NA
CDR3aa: CASSLGRGNGGEAFF

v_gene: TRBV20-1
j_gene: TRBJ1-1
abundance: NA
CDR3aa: CSARGAADEEAFF

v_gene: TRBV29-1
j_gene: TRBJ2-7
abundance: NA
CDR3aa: CSVETGTDYSYEQYF

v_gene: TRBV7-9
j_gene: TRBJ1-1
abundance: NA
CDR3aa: CASSLQSGVEAFF

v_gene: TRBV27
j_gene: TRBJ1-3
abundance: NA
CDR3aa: CASSLRGPPSGNTIYF

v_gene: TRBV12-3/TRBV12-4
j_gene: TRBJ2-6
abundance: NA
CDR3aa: CASILRGRNSGANVLTF

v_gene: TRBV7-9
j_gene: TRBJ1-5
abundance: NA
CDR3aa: CASSHPPRAGDNQPQHF

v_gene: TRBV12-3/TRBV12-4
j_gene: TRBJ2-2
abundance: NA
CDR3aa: CASSLTRDGGELFF

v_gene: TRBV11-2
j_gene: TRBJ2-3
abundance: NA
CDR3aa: CASSLKQGTDTQYF

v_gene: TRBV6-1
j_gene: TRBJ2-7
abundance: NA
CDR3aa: CATQTTQGSYEQYF

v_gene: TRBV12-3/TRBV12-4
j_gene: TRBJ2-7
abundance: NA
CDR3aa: CASSRQGLAYEQYF

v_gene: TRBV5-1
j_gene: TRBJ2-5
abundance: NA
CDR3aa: CASSRPTQETQYF

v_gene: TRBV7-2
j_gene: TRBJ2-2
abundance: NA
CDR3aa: CASSAGTPYTGELFF

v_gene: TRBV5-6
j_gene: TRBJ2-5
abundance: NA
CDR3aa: CASSLDSPNTQYF

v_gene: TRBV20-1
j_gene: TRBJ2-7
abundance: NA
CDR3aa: CSAREAPSSYEQYF

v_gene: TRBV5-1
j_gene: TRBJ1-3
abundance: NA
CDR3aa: CASSFSTGSSGNTIYF

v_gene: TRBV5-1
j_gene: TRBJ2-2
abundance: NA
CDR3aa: CASRTDSGLVAGELFF

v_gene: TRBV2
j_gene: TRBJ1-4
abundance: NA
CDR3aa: CASTRSLGVGLFF

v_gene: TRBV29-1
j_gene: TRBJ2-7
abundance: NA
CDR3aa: CSVEDQREFYKQYF

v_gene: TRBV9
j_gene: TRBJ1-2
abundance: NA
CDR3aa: CASSVDPGGVGYTF

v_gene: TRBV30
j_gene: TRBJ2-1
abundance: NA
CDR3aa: CAWSVGLETGKFF

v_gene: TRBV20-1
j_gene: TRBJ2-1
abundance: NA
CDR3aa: CSARDSTSRWDNEQFF

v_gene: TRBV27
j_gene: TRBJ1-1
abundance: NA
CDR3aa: CASSFMPGTGGFTEASF

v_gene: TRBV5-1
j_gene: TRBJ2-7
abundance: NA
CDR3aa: CASSLQGRGYEQYF

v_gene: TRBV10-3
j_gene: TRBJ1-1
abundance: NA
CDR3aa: CAISASDTEAFF

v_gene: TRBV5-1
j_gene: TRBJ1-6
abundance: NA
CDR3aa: CASSLWEGRTYNSPLHF

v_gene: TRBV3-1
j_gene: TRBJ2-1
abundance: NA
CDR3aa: CASSRTGYEQFF

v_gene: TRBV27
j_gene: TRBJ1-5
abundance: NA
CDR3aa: CASSLTVGSQPQHF

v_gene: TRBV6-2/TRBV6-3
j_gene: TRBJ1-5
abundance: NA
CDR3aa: CASSYPAARSNQPQHF

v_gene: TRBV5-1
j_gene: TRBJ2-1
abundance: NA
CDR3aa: CASSLEGGGLDEQFF

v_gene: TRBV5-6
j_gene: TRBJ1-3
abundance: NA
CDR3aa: CATRTGVGNTIYF

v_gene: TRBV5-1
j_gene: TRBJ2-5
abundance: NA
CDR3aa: CASSLDGTLQETQYF

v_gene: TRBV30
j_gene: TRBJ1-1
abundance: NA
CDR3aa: CAWSGRTAMNTEAFF

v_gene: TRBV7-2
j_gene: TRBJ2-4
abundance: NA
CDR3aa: CASSIPPGQGRRGLGKNIQYF

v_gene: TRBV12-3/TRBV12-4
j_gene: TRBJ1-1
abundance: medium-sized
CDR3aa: CASSPIRAEAFF

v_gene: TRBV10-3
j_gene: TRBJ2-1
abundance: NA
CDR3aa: CAISRSNEQFF

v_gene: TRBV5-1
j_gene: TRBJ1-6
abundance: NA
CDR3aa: CASSTLGGGFNSPLHF

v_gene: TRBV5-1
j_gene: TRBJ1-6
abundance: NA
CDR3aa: CASSLGSDNLPLHF

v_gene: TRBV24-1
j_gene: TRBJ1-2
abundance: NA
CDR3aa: CATSDQDSPYGYTF

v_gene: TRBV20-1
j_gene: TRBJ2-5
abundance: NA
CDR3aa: CSARDPVLLALRGETQYF